Listed below are T cell receptor beta chains from one sample, sequenced in a study of cytomegalovirus exposure and HLA in healthy donors. Using immunoSEQ multiplex PCR, the repertoire was profiled, and TCRdb retains in-frame clones only, with some absent. The repertoire has fewer than 150,000 clones, less than 80% of them found once; the top ten carry 5% to 8.5%. Input material: PBMCs. These TCRs come from a man aged 35 to 55 in good health and CMV-seropositive. Both conserved end residues are part of each CDR3. The D gene is left open where the match is weak. For some rows the clone size is stated as once, few or many, or as a class when expanded; others skip it.

V	D	J	size	CDR3	DNA
TRBV7-9	TRBD1	TRBJ2-5	once	CASSLRGDRAQETQYF	TGTGCCAGCAGCTTAAGGGGGGACAGGGCGCAAGAGACCCAGTACTTC
TRBV5-4	TRBD2	TRBJ2-5	NA	CASSPGTSGETQYF	TGTGCCAGCAGCCCCGGGACTAGCGGAGAGACCCAGTACTTC
TRBV25-1	TRBD1	TRBJ1-3	NA	CASRDRGTGNTIYF	TGTGCCAGCAGGGACAGGGGGACAGGAAACACCATATATTTT
TRBV9	NA	TRBJ2-7	NA	CASSVTSTYEQYF	TGTGCCAGCAGCGTTACTAGCACCTACGAGCAGTACTTC
TRBV5-1	NA	TRBJ1-3	NA	CASSTQSSGNTIYF	TGCGCCAGCAGCACACAGAGCTCTGGAAACACCATATATTTT
TRBV5-8	NA	TRBJ2-7	NA	CASSSGRGAGSYEQYF	TGTGCCAGCAGCTCGGGCCGGGGGGCCGGATCCTACGAGCAGTACTTC
TRBV19	TRBD1	TRBJ2-7	NA	CASSIVARQGYEQYF	TGTGCCAGTAGTATCGTGGCCAGACAGGGGTACGAGCAGTACTTC
TRBV28	TRBD1	TRBJ1-2	NA	CASSFVSLTAGQGNYGYTF	TGTGCCAGCAGTTTCGTTAGTCTGACGGCGGGACAGGGGAACTATGGCTACACCTTC
TRBV19	NA	TRBJ1-5	NA	CASSILQGRDQPQHF	TGTGCCAGTAGTATTCTACAGGGTAGGGATCAGCCCCAGCATTTT
TRBV18	TRBD1	TRBJ2-5	NA	CASSPNRGQEETQYF	TGTGCCAGCTCACCAAACAGGGGGCAGGAAGAGACCCAGTACTTC
TRBV10-1	NA	TRBJ1-1	NA	CASRVTQGSTEAFF	TGCGCCAGCAGGGTAACGCAGGGGAGTACTGAAGCTTTCTTT
TRBV11-1	NA	TRBJ1-2	NA	CASSEGENYGYTF	TGTGCCAGCTCCGAGGGGGAGAACTATGGCTACACCTTC
TRBV5-1	NA	TRBJ2-1	NA	CASSLLGHNTYNEQFF	TGCGCCAGCAGCTTGCTAGGACATAATACCTACAATGAGCAGTTCTTC
TRBV28	TRBD1	TRBJ2-7	NA	CASSSRDRGNKQYF	TGTGCCAGCAGTTCCCGGGACAGGGGGAATAAGCAGTACTTC
TRBV7-9	TRBD2	TRBJ2-7	few	CASSSREASGYEQYF	TGTGCCAGCAGCTCCAGGGAGGCTAGCGGCTACGAGCAGTACTTC
TRBV9	NA	TRBJ1-1	NA	CASSVHTVRGMNTEAFF	TGTGCCAGCAGCGTGCATACCGTTAGGGGAATGAACACTGAAGCTTTCTTT
TRBV11-2	TRBD2	TRBJ2-5	NA	CASSFLAGEETQYF	TGTGCCAGCAGCTTTCTAGCGGGAGAGGAGACCCAGTACTTC
TRBV6-6	NA	TRBJ1-4	NA	CASSYDRTNEKLFF	TGTGCCAGCAGTTACGACAGAACTAATGAAAAACTGTTTTTT
TRBV6-5	TRBD1	TRBJ1-1	once	CASSPGQVVDTEAFF	TGTGCCAGCAGCCCTGGACAGGTTGTGGACACTGAAGCTTTCTTT
TRBV19	NA	TRBJ2-3	once	CASSTGDTQYF	TGTGCCAGTAGTACAGGAGATACGCAGTATTTT
TRBV6-1	TRBD1	TRBJ2-7	once	CASSEGGQGFYEQYF	TGTGCCAGCAGTGAAGGGGGACAGGGGTTCTACGAGCAGTACTTC
TRBV28	NA	TRBJ1-5	few	CASRSVGAYNQPQHF	TGTGCCAGCAGATCCGTGGGGGCCTACAATCAGCCCCAGCATTTT
TRBV18	TRBD1	TRBJ1-4	NA	CASSAGTENEKLFF	TGTGCCAGCTCAGCCGGGACAGAAAATGAAAAACTGTTTTTT
TRBV13	NA	TRBJ2-3	NA	CASSLPGGTDTQYF	TGTGCCAGCAGCTTGCCAGGAGGGACAGATACGCAGTATTTT
TRBV7-2	TRBD2	TRBJ2-7	NA	CASSLNGLAGYEQYF	TGTGCCAGCAGCTTAAACGGACTAGCGGGTTACGAGCAGTACTTC
TRBV4-1	NA	TRBJ1-5	NA	CASSQDTGHPARSHRQPQHF	TGCGCCAGCAGCCAAGACACAGGCCACCCAGCCCGTTCGCATCGTCAGCCCCAGCATTTT
TRBV9	TRBD2	TRBJ2-3	NA	CASSVTSAKDTQYF	TGTGCCAGCAGCGTGACTAGCGCGAAAGATACGCAGTATTTT
TRBV6-5	NA	TRBJ1-1	NA	CASSYNQWGLDTEAFF	TGTGCCAGCAGTTACAATCAGTGGGGCCTGGACACTGAAGCTTTCTTT
TRBV28	TRBD1	TRBJ1-5	once	CASSSLAGQGFQPQHF	TGTGCCAGCAGTTCCCTGGCCGGACAGGGTTTCCAGCCCCAGCATTTT
TRBV13	TRBD1	TRBJ1-6	NA	CASSPGTAYSPLHF	TGTGCCAGCAGCCCCGGGACAGCTTATTCACCCCTCCACTTT
TRBV29-1	NA	TRBJ1-3	NA	CSVEHASSGNTIYF	TGCAGCGTTGAACACGCGAGCTCTGGAAACACCATATATTTT
TRBV9	TRBD2	TRBJ2-2	few	CASSVAGGREGELFF	TGTGCCAGCAGCGTAGCGGGAGGCAGGGAGGGGGAGCTGTTTTTT
TRBV11-2	NA	TRBJ2-1	NA	CASSSTLYNEQFF	TGTGCCAGCAGCTCCACTCTCTACAATGAGCAGTTCTTC
TRBV27	TRBD2	TRBJ2-5	NA	CASSHGLAGFQETQYF	TGTGCCAGCAGCCACGGACTAGCGGGATTCCAAGAGACCCAGTACTTC
TRBV7-9	TRBD1	TRBJ1-2	NA	CASSLPGQEEKLYTF	TGTGCCAGCAGCTTACCGGGACAGGAAGAGAAGTTGTACACCTTC
TRBV12-5	NA	TRBJ2-1	NA	CASGFRTPSSYNEQFF	TGTGCTAGTGGTTTCAGGACACCAAGTTCCTACAATGAGCAGTTCTTC
TRBV19	TRBD1	TRBJ1-1	NA	CASGGAGGWGTEAFF	TGTGCCAGTGGGGGGGCAGGGGGCTGGGGCACTGAAGCTTTCTTT